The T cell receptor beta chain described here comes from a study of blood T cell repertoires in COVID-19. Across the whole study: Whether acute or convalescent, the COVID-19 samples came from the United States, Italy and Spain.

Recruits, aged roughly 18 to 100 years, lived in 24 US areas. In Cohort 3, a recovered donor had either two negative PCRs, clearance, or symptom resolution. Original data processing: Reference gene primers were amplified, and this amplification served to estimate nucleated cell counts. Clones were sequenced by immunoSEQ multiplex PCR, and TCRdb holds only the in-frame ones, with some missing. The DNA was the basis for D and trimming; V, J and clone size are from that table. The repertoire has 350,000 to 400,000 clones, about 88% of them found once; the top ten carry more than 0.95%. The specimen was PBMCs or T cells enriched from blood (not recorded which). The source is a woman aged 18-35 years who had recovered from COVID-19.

The CDR3 DNA reads as TGTGCCACCAGTCCTCACAGGGGAAAGCAGCCCCAGCATTTT. It yields the protein CATSPHRGKQPQHF. The V gene is TRBV15, the J gene TRBJ1-5; 7 bases agree with TRBD1. Trimming at V came to 6 bases and at J to 7 bases, leaving 9 bases not matched to a gene. The CDR3 covers 14 residues. Looked up from germline, CDR1 is LNHNV and CDR2 is YYDKDF (reference sequence).